This TCR beta chain was recorded in a study of brain T cells in children with intractable seizures. Profiled with immunoSEQ multiplex PCR; TCRdb holds only in-frame clones, not every one. The sample includes 300,000 to 400,000 clones, about 93% of them seen just once. Remarks on this clone: Its specificity is not known.

Regarding the study as a whole: Viral specificity was inferred only from CDR3 similarity; HCMV serostatus was unknown.

Indicated time point: blood from clinic visit 5 months post-surgery; TSC patient then seizure free. Surgery cases with the highest brain T cell transcript signatures were chosen for sequencing. Patients received at least one anti-epileptic drug before surgery. The CDR3 runs to 15 residues. CDR1 and CDR2 from the germline V gene are MNHEY and SMNVEV (reference sequence). V trimming: 2 bases; J trimming: 1 base; junction bases outside the gene matches: 4. The starting material was peripheral blood, obtained about 5 months after surgery. The chain links TRBV27 to TRBJ1-1; 7 nucleotides line up with TRBD1. The sequence was collected from a boy younger than two with tuberous sclerosis and intractable seizures. The DNA for the CDR3 is TGTGCCAGCAGTTTAAGGGGGCTAAGGAACACTGAAGCTTTCTTT. The encoded protein is CASSLRGLRNTEAFF.